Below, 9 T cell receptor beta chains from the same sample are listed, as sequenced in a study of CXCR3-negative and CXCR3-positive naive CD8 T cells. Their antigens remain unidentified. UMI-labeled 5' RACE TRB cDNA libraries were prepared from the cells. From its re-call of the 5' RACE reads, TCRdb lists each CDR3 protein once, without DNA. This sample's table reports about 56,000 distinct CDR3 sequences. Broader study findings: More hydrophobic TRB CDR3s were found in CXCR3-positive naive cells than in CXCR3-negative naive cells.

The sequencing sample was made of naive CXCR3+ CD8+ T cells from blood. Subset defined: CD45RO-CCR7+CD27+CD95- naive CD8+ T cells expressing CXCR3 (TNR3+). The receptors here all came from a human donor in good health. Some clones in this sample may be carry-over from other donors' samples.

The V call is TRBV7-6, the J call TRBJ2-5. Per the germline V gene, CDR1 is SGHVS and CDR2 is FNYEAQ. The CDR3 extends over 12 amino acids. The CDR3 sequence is CASSPREETQYF.

The CDR3 region is CSARVQVGYEQYF. The V gene is TRBV20-1, the J gene TRBJ2-7; absent DNA, TCRdb's TRBD1 call cannot be checked. This CDR3 is 13 amino acids long. CDR1 is DFQATT, CDR2 SNEGSKA, per germline (reference sequence).

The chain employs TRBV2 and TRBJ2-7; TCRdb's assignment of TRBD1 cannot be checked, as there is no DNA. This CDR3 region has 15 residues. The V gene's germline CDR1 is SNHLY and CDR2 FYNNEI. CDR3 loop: CASSGGAPLSYEQYF.

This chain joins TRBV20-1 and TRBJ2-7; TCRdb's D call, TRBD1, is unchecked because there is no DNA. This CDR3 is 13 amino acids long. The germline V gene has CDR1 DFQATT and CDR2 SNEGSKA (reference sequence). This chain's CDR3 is CSALTGNSYEQYF.

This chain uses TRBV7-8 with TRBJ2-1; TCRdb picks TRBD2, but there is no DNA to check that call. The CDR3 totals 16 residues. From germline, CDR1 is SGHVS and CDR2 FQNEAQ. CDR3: CASSLPSGGLYNEQFF.

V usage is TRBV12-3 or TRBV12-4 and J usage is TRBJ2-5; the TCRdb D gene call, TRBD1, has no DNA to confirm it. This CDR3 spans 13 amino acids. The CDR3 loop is CASSFGGLETQYF.

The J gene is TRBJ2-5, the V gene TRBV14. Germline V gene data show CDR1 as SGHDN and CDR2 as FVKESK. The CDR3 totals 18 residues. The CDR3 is CASSQDQIMWMNQETQYF.

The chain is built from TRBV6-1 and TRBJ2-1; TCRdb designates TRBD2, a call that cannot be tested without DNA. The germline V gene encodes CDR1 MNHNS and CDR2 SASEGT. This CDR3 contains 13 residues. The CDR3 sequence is CASSGLAGDEQFF.

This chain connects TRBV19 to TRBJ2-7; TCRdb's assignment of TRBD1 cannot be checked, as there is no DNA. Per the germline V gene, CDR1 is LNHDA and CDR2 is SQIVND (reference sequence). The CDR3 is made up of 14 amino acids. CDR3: CASSGTGYSYEQYF.